Sequencing of this T cell receptor (beta chain) was carried out in a study of pediatric ulcerative colitis. Study as a whole: Ulcerative colitis patients had pancolitis or left-sided colitis, with confirming histology. Study-wide points: Compared with controls, ulcerative colitis showed greater blood-rectum clone sharing.

Remarks on this clone: Its specificity is unknown. The sample carries other DNA sequences with the same CDR3.

During colonoscopy, one to two rectal pinch biopsies were collected. No immunosuppressive drugs were given to ulcerative colitis patients before diagnostic colonoscopy. Measured with immunoSEQ multiplex PCR; TCRdb has only the in-frame clones, and not every one. Here the sample spans about 36,000 clones, more than 70% being singletons. Sequencing was performed on gut tissue. This clonotype originated in a boy aged 10-17 years with moderate ulcerative colitis.

The CDR3 loop is CASSQARNYGYTF. CDR3 DNA: TGCGCCAGCAGCCAAGCCAGGAACTATGGCTACACCTTC. The rearrangement uses TRBV4-3 and TRBJ1-2; D unclear. With 1 base removed from V and 2 bases from J, the gap between germline ends came to 5 bases. This CDR3 region has 13 residues. From germline, CDR1 is LGHNA and CDR2 YSLEER.